Only a few counts were recorded for the clone carrying this TCR beta chain. What it binds is unknown. The source of the sample is a study of cytomegalovirus exposure and HLA in healthy donors. V dropped 1 base and J dropped 6 bases, with 16 bases sitting between them. CDR1 is SEHNR and CDR2 is FQNEAQ in the germline V gene (reference sequence). CDR3 size: 16 residues. It was with 60 Vbeta and 13 Jbeta primers that the PCR ran. This table comes from immunoSEQ multiplex PCR, and its TCRdb copy is limited to in-frame clones, with some not included. The table lists 140,000 to 150,000 clones, under 90% of them singletons. Study results and caveats: The study listed approximately 170 cytomegalovirus-associated TCR beta chains.

This chain connects TRBV7-9 to TRBJ1-5; D may be TRBD1 (5 bases). The clonotype was recovered from a middle-aged man in good health and CMV-seronegative. The source material was PBMCs. CDR3: CASSLVSGQSFQPQHF. CDR3 in DNA: TGTGCCAGCAGCTTAGTGTCAGGGCAGTCTTTTCAGCCCCAGCATTTT.